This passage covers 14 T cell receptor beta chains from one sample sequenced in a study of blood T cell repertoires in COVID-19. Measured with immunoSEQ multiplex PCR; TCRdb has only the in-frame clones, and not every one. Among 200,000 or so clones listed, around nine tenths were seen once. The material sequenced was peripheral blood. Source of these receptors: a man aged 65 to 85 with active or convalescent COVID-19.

CDR3: CASSQPRETQYF. CDR3 nucleotides: TGTGCCAGCAGCCAACCCAGGGAGACCCAGTACTTC. This rearrangement joins TRBV3-1 (or the pseudogene TRBV3-2) to TRBJ2-5; D not certain. The germline V gene encodes CDR1 LGHDT and CDR2 YNNKEL (reference sequence). Trimming stripped 2 bases from V and 5 bases from J, with 6 bases between. The CDR3 is made up of 12 amino acids.

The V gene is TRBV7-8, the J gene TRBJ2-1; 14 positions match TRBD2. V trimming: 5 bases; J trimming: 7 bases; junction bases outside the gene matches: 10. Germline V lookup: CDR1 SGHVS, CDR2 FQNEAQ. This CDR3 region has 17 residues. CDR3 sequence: CASSTGLAGGTLNEQFF. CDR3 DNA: TGTGCCAGCAGCACAGGACTAGCGGGGGGCACATTGAATGAGCAGTTCTTC. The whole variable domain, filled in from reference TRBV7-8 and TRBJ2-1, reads GAGVSQSPRYKVAKRGQDVALRCDPISGHVSLFWYQQALGQGPEFLTYFQNEAQLDKSGLPSDRFFAERPEGSVSTLKIQRTQQEDSAVYLCASSTGLAGGTLNEQFFGPGTRLTVL.

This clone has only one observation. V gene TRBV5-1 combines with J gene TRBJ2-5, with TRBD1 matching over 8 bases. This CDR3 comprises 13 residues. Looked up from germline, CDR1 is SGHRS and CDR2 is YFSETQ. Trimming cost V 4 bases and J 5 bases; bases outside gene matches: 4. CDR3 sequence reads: CASSETGVETQYF. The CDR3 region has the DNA TGCGCCAGCAGCGAGACAGGGGTGGAGACCCAGTACTTC.

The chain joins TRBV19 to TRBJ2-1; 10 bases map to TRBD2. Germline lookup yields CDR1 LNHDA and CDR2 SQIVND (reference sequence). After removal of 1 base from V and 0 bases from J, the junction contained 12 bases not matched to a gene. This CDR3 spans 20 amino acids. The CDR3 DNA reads TGTGCCAGTAGTATAGGTTATGGGGCTAGCGGGGGACTCTCCTACAATGAGCAGTTCTTC. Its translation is CASSIGYGASGGLSYNEQFF.

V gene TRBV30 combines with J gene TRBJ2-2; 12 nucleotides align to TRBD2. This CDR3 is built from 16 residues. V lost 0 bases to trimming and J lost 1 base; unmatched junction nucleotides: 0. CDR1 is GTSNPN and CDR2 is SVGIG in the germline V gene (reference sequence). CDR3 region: CAWSVLAGGNTGELFF. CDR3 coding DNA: TGTGCCTGGAGTGTACTAGCGGGAGGGAACACCGGGGAGCTGTTTTTT.

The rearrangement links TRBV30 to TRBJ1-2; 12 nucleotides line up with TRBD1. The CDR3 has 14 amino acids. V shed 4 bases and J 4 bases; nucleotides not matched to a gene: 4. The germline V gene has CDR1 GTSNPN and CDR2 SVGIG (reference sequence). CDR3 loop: CAWIRDRGLYGYTF. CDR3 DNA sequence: TGTGCCTGGATCCGGGACAGGGGGCTCTATGGCTACACCTTC.

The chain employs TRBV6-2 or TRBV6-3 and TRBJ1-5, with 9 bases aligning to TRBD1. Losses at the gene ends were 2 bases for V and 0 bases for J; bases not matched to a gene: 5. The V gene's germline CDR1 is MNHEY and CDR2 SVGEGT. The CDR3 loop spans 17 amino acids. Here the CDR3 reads CASSYPGQGFSNQPQHF. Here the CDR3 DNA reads TGTGCCAGCAGTTACCCGGGACAGGGATTTAGCAATCAGCCCCAGCATTTT.

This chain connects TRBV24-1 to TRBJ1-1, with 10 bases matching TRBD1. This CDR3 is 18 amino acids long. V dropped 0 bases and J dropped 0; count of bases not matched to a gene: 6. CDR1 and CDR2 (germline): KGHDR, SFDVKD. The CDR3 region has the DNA TGTGCCACCAGTGATTTGGACAGGGGGCTCGAGATGAACACTGAAGCTTTCTTT. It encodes CATSDLDRGLEMNTEAFF.

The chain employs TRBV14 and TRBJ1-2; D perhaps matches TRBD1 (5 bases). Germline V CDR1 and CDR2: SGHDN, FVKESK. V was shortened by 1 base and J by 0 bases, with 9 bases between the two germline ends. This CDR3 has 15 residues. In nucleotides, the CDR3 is TGTGCCAGCAGCCAAGTTCCAGGGACTAACTATGGCTACACCTTC. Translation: CASSQVPGTNYGYTF. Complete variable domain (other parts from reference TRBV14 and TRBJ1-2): EAGVTQFPSHSVIEKGQTVTLRCDPISGHDNLYWYRRVMGKEIKFLLHFVKESKQDESGMPNNRFLAERTGGTYSTLKVQPAELEDSGVYFCASSQVPGTNYGYTFGSGTRLTVV.

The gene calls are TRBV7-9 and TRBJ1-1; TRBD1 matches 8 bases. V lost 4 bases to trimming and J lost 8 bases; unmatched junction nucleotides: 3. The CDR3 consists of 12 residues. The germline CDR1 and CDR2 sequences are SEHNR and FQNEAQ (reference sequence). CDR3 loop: CASSSGTGEAFF. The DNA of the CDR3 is TGTGCCAGCAGCTCTGGGACAGGCGAAGCTTTCTTT.

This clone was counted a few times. The CDR3 bases are TGTGCCAGCAGTTTTAGGACAGGGGTTCAGCCCCAGCATTTT. Translated, it gives CASSFRTGVQPQHF. V usage is TRBV27 and J usage is TRBJ1-5; 9 bases agree with TRBD1. Germline assignment: CDR1 MNHEY and CDR2 SMNVEV (reference sequence). The length of the CDR3 is 14 residues. With V trimmed by 3 bases and J by 6 bases, 3 bases remained unmatched.

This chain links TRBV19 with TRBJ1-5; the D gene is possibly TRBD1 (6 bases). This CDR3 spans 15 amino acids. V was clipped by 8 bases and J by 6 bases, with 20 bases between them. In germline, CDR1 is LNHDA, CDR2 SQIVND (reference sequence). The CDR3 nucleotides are TGTGCCAGTGCCCCAGGGAGGGGGGTTATTCAGCCCCAGCATTTT. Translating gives CASAPGRGVIQPQHF.

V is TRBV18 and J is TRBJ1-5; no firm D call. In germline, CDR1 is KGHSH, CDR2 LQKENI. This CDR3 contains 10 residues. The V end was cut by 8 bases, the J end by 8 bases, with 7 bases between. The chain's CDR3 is CASDREPQHF. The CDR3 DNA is TGTGCCAGCGACCGGGAGCCCCAGCATTTT.

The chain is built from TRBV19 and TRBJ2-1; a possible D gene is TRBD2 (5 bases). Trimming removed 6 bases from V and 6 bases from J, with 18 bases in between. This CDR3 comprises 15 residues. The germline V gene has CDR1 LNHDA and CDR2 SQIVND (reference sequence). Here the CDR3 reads CASRPSRGRVNEQFF. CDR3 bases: TGTGCCAGTAGGCCCTCCCGGGGTAGGGTCAATGAGCAGTTCTTC.